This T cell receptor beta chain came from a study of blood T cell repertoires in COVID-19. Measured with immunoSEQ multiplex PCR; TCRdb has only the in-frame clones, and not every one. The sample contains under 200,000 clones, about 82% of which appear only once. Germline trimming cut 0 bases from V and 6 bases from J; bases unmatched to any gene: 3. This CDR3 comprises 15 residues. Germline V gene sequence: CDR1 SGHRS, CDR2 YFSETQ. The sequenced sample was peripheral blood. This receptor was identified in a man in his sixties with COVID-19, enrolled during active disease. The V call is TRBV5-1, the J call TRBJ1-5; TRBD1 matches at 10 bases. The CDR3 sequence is CASSLVGDRGQPQHF. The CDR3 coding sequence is TGCGCCAGCAGCTTGGTCGGGGACAGGGGTCAGCCCCAGCATTTT. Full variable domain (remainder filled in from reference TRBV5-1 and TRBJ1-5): KAGVTQTPRYLIKTRGQQVTLSCSPISGHRSVSWYQQTPGQGLQFLFEYFSETQRNKGNFPGRFSGRQFSNSRSEMNVSTLELGDSALYLCASSLVGDRGQPQHFGDGTRLSIL.